These 20 T cell receptor beta chains came from one sample sequenced in a study of T cell repertoires in cytomegalovirus infection. Via MiXCR, TCRdb re-called the reads, giving one row per CDR3 protein. The sample consists of 180,000 or so distinct CDR3 sequences, roughly a sixth of them appearing once. The sequencing sample was made of CD8+ T cells from PBMCs. These receptors all come from a human donor in good health (CMV status not recorded). Some clones in this sample may be carry-over from other donors' samples.

Points on this clonotype: This may be a read error, as it is one base from a much larger clone. The rearrangement joins TRBV6-2 or TRBV6-3 to TRBJ2-2; the D gene is possibly TRBD2 (6 bases). Between the trimmed V and J ends, which lost 7 bases and 5 bases, there was a span of 11 bases. The CDR3 runs 13 residues. The V gene's germline CDR1 is MNHEY and CDR2 SVGEGT. CDR3 amino acids: CASNTRGTGELFF. The CDR3 coding sequence is TGTGCCAGCAACACACGGGGGACCGGGGAGCTGTTTTTT.

This clonotype was counted between two and nine times. The chain uses TRBV20-1 and TRBJ2-5; D gene unclear. CDR1 and CDR2 from the germline V gene are DFQATT and SNEGSKA (reference sequence). V gave up 3 bases and J gave up 3 bases, with 8 bases separating them. CDR3 size: 12 residues. CDR3 protein: CSASGQEETQYF. The CDR3, as DNA: TGCAGTGCTAGTGGGCAAGAAGAGACCCAGTACTTC.

This clonotype was found a few times. The chain is built from TRBV2 and TRBJ1-5; D is possibly TRBD1 (5 bases). V gave up 6 bases and J gave up 3 bases, with 12 bases separating them. Germline loops: CDR1 SNHLY, CDR2 FYNNEI. The CDR3 is 14 residues long. DNA of the CDR3: TGTGCCAGCAGATCGGGACGCTCCAATCAGCCCCAGCATTTT. Translated, it gives CASRSGRSNQPQHF.

The chain has TRBV7-6 and TRBJ2-2; 7 bases fit TRBD2. Germline V gene sequence: CDR1 SGHVS, CDR2 FNYEAQ. This CDR3 comprises 14 residues. With 3 bases clipped from V and 9 bases from J, the junction kept 7 bases outside the gene matches. CDR3 in amino acids: CASSLREGVRELFF. The DNA for the CDR3 is TGTGCCAGCAGCTTGAGGGAGGGTGTCCGGGAGCTGTTTTTT.

The rearrangement uses TRBV30 and TRBJ1-1; 12 positions match TRBD1. The CDR3 is 15 amino acids. J lost 7 bases, V lost 2 bases, and 8 bases had no gene match. CDR1 and CDR2 (germline): GTSNPN, SVGIG (reference sequence). CDR3 bases: TGTGCCTGGAGTTCTGCCGGGACAGGGGGCGATGAAGCTTTCTTT. This translates into CAWSSAGTGGDEAFF.

The CDR3 loop is CSALTANMNTEAFF. DNA for the CDR3: TGCAGTGCATTGACAGCGAACATGAACACTGAAGCTTTCTTT. V and J are TRBV20-1 and TRBJ1-1; possibly TRBD1 for D (5 bases). This CDR3 comprises 14 residues. Deletions cut 6 bases from V and 0 bases from J, with 14 bases between. Germline V lookup: CDR1 DFQATT, CDR2 SNEGSKA (reference sequence).

The V and J genes are TRBV14 and TRBJ1-1; perhaps TRBD1 as D (5 bases). V shed 4 bases and J shed 5 bases, with 11 bases lying between them. This CDR3 contains 13 residues. The germline V gene encodes CDR1 SGHDN and CDR2 FVKESK. The CDR3 DNA reads TGTGCCAGCAGCCCAGGACACCCAACTGAAGCTTTCTTT. Translated: CASSPGHPTEAFF.

This clonotype showed up just a few times. J is TRBJ2-3 and V is TRBV28; D remains ambiguous. The CDR3 extends over 16 amino acids. From germline, CDR1 is MDHEN and CDR2 SYDVKM. V shed 1 base and J shed 0 bases, with 11 bases lying between them. DNA for the CDR3: TGTGCCAGCAGTTTATTGGCCGGGTCAAGCACAGATACGCAGTATTTT. Translation gives CASSLLAGSSTDTQYF.

The V gene is TRBV12-3 or TRBV12-4, the J gene TRBJ1-1; 8 bases map to TRBD1. CDR3 size: 15 residues. Losses at the gene ends were 7 bases for V and 6 bases for J; bases not matched to a gene: 13. CDR3 coding DNA: TGTGCCAGCATAAGCCTGGGCAGGGGGCCCCCTGAAGCTTTCTTT. Amino acids: CASISLGRGPPEAFF.

This clonotype was observed a handful of times. This chain links TRBV7-2 with TRBJ1-1; TRBD1 might be the D (6 bases). The CDR3 consists of 15 residues. The V gene's germline CDR1 is SGHTA and CDR2 FQGNSA. The ends were cut back, 3 bases at V and 1 base at J, with 12 bases in the middle. CDR3 protein: CASSFPGTPNTEAFF. CDR3 nucleotides: TGTGCCAGCAGCTTCCCCGGGACACCGAACACTGAAGCTTTCTTT.

The table lists this clonotype with a few counts. This chain connects TRBV7-8 to TRBJ1-2; D is unresolved. Germline V lookup: CDR1 SGHVS, CDR2 FQNEAQ. The CDR3 sequence is 13 residues long. Between the trimmed V and J ends, which lost 5 bases and 0 bases, there was a span of 7 bases. DNA of the CDR3: TGTGCCAGCAGCCGAGAGGCTAACTATGGCTACACCTTC. Its translation is CASSREANYGYTF.

There are many counts of this clonotype. The chain links TRBV7-2 to TRBJ2-2, with D tentatively TRBD1 (6 bases). Germline CDR1 is SGHTA and CDR2 is FQGNSA. The CDR3 runs to 16 residues. The V end was cut by 3 bases, the J end by 6 bases, with 17 bases between. The chain's CDR3 is CASSLNRVSVSGELFF. The CDR3 DNA reads as TGTGCCAGCAGCTTGAACAGGGTATCGGTCTCCGGGGAGCTGTTTTTT.

The chain carries TRBV5-5 and TRBJ2-4, with 8 bases lining up with TRBD1. CDR1 is SGHKS, CDR2 YYEKEE, per germline (reference sequence). Trimming at V came to 0 bases and at J to 8 bases, leaving 4 bases not matched to a gene. The CDR3 extends over 14 amino acids. The CDR3 reads CASSLEQGVDIQYF. In DNA, the CDR3 is TGTGCCAGCAGCTTGGAACAGGGGGTGGACATTCAGTACTTC. Using reference TRBV5-5 and TRBJ2-4 for the parts outside the CDR3, the full variable domain is DAGVTQSPTHLIKTRGQQVTLRCSPISGHKSVSWYQQVLGQGPQFIFQYYEKEERGRGNFPDRFSARQFPNYSSELNVNALLLGDSALYLCASSLEQGVDIQYFGAGTRLSVL.

The chain uses TRBV23-1 and TRBJ2-5; D is tentatively TRBD1 or TRBD2 (5 bases each). TRBV23-1 is filed as an ORF, its function uncertain. The CDR3 has 17 amino acids. The V gene lost 1 base and the J gene lost 4 bases, with 19 bases spanning the gap. CDR3 sequence: CASSQWGTVPLGETQYF. The CDR3 bases are TGCGCCAGCAGTCAATGGGGGACGGTGCCTTTGGGAGAGACCCAGTACTTC.

Comments on this clonotype: A much larger clone sits a single nucleotide away, making a read error possible. This rearrangement joins TRBV12-3 or TRBV12-4 to TRBJ1-1; no reliable D call. Trimming shortened V by 5 bases and J by 5 bases, and 12 bases separated the two germline ends. The CDR3 runs to 13 residues. DNA of the CDR3: TGTGCCAGCAGTCCCGGGATCTTAACTGAAGCTTTCTTT. Protein: CASSPGILTEAFF.

This clonotype appeared a few times. The chain joins TRBV7-9 to TRBJ1-1; D remains ambiguous. Germline V gene sequence: CDR1 SEHNR, CDR2 FQNEAQ (reference sequence). The CDR3 spans 16 residues. Trimming took off 5 bases at V and 0 bases at J, with 16 bases between the two ends. This chain's CDR3 is CASSPVIGSMNTEAFF. The DNA for the CDR3 is TGTGCCAGCAGCCCCGTAATTGGCAGCATGAACACTGAAGCTTTCTTT.

This chain joins TRBV6-5 and TRBJ2-2, with 8 bases that match TRBD2. Germline CDR1 is MNHEY and CDR2 is SVGAGI. Trimming took 0 bases from V and 4 from J; bases not matched to a gene: 13. The CDR3 has 19 amino acids. The CDR3 sequence is CASSYSMGRGGRVTGELFF. The CDR3 region has the DNA TGTGCCAGCAGTTACTCGATGGGACGGGGGGGCCGGGTCACCGGGGAGCTGTTTTTT.

This clonotype was picked up a small number of times. This chain joins TRBV27 and TRBJ2-3; D is possibly TRBD1 or TRBD2 (5 bases each). Germline V CDR1 and CDR2: MNHEY, SMNVEV (reference sequence). The CDR3 sequence is 16 residues long. Trimming shortened V by 10 bases and J by 0 bases, and 20 bases separated the two germline ends. This chain's CDR3 is CAIGRDPDSSTDTQYF. CDR3 coding DNA: TGTGCCATCGGCCGGGACCCGGATTCTAGCACAGATACGCAGTATTTT.

The rearrangement joins TRBV27 to TRBJ2-1; D is unclear. Germline-derived CDR1 and CDR2 are MNHEY and SMNVEV (reference sequence). The V and J ends lost 6 bases and 0 bases respectively, with 12 bases between them. This CDR3 comprises 15 residues. The CDR3 region has the DNA TGTGCCAGCAGCCATAGCCCGATCTCCTACAATGAGCAGTTCTTC. It codes for CASSHSPISYNEQFF.

This clonotype has a count of ten or more. The gene calls are TRBV7-2 and TRBJ2-7; D might be TRBD1 or TRBD2, each matching 5 bases. The CDR3 runs 14 residues. Trimming removed 5 bases from V and 2 bases from J, with 13 bases in between. Germline V gene data show CDR1 as SGHTA and CDR2 as FQGNSA. This chain's CDR3 is CASSPRDGPYEQYF. The CDR3 DNA is TGTGCCAGCAGCCCCCGGGACGGACCCTACGAGCAGTACTTC.